This entry concerns a single T cell receptor (beta chain). The sample belongs to a study of blood T cell repertoires in COVID-19. Overall study context: From the United States, Italy and Spain came samples of acute and convalescent COVID-19. From T cells, B-cell-depleted T cells, or PBMCs came the material, which was cDNA or gDNA.

The V gene lost 1 base and the J gene lost 7 bases, with 14 bases spanning the gap. The germline V gene encodes CDR1 SGHAT and CDR2 FQDESV (reference sequence). The CDR3 sequence is 15 residues long. Original processing methods: Estimates of nucleated cell counts were drawn from the amplification of reference gene primers. The assay was immunoSEQ multiplex PCR, and TCRdb's table has in-frame clones only and misses some. The V and J calls and clone size were taken over from that table, and D and trimming were inferred from the DNA. The data hold 100,000 or so clones, with about 85% observed a single time.

The V and J genes are TRBV11-1 and TRBJ1-5; TRBD1 is a possible D gene (5 bases). This TCR came from a man in his fifties with acute or convalescent COVID-19. The sequenced sample was peripheral blood. The CDR3 sequence is CASSLGAGDGQPQHF. DNA of the CDR3: TGTGCCAGCAGCTTAGGAGCGGGGGACGGACAGCCCCAGCATTTT.